This T cell receptor beta chain was sequenced for a study of T cell responses to AZD1222 COVID-19 vaccine. This CDR3 comprises 12 residues. The germline V gene has CDR1 PRHDT and CDR2 FYEKMQ (reference sequence). Between the trimmed V and J ends, which lost 4 bases and 4 bases, there was a span of 5 bases. Repertoires were generated with immunoSEQ multiplex PCR, while TCRdb's copy carries only in-frame clones and drops some. Here the sample spans approximately 150,000 clones, around nine tenths being singletons. This clonotype originated in an adult in good health. The material was peripheral blood, obtained on day 0 of AZD1222 vaccination. The V gene is TRBV13, the J gene TRBJ1-3, with D unclear. The DNA for the CDR3 is TGTGCCAGCAGCTATATGGGAAACACCATATATTTT. Amino acid sequence: CASSYMGNTIYF.